These T cell receptor beta chains were read from a single sample in a study of shared clonotypes between healthy human individuals. Generated by immunoSEQ multiplex PCR, the TCRdb table keeps only in-frame clones and is missing some. Among roughly 2,000,000 clones listed, just over 90% were seen once. The specimen sequenced was naive CD8+ T cells from PBMCs. These receptors were obtained from a man between 18 and 29 years old in good health. Some clones in this sample may be carry-over from other donors' samples. Both conserved end residues are part of each CDR3. A D gene is named only where the DNA matches it firmly. The size of a clone is reported for some rows only, either as once, few or many, or as a class for expanded clones.

J gene | CDR3 length | clone size | D gene | V gene | CDR3 DNA | CDR3 protein
TRBJ1-5 | 15 | NA | TRBD1 | TRBV2 | TGTGCCAGCCGTCTCATACAGGGGACGAATCAGCCCCAGCATTTT | CASRLIQGTNQPQHF
TRBJ2-5 | 18 | NA | NA | TRBV9 | TGTGCCAGCAGCGCCTCCTTGGGGGCCCCCGCTTTCCAAGAGACCCAGTACTTC | CASSASLGAPAFQETQYF
TRBJ2-3 | 14 | NA | TRBD1 | TRBV6-5 | TGTGCCAGCAGGAACAGGGGCGGTGCAGATACGCAGTATTTT | CASRNRGGADTQYF
TRBJ2-1 | 13 | once | TRBD1 | TRBV5-6 | TGTGCCAGCAGCAGAGACAGGGGCAATGAGCAGTTCTTC | CASSRDRGNEQFF
TRBJ1-5 | 15 | NA | NA | TRBV7-9 | TGTGCCAGCAGCGACGGACAATATCTTAATCAGCCCCAGCATTTT | CASSDGQYLNQPQHF
TRBJ2-7 | 14 | NA | TRBD1 | TRBV5-1 | TGCGCCAGCAGCTTCGAGGGACAGGTCTACGAGCAGTACTTC | CASSFEGQVYEQYF
TRBJ2-7 | 13 | NA | NA | TRBV27 | TGTGCCACCCGGGGCGGGGACTCCTACGAGCAGTACTTC | CATRGGDSYEQYF
TRBJ1-2 | 13 | NA | NA | TRBV7-9 | TGTGCCAGCACCGAGCAGGAGGGCCTTGGCTACACCTTC | CASTEQEGLGYTF
TRBJ2-1 | 16 | NA | TRBD2 | TRBV4-1 | TGCGCCAGCAGCCAAGATGCTAGCGGAGTCTACAATGAGCAGTTCTTC | CASSQDASGVYNEQFF
TRBJ2-1 | 13 | NA | TRBD2 | TRBV2 | TGTGCCGCCCCCGGGACTAGCAGCAATGAGCAGTTCTTC | CAAPGTSSNEQFF
TRBJ1-2 | 15 | once | NA | TRBV7-9 | TGTGCCAGCAGCTTAACAGGACTGAGTAACTATGGCTACACCTTC | CASSLTGLSNYGYTF
TRBJ2-2 | 13 | NA | NA | TRBV2 | TGTGCCAGCAGTACGGGGCTCACCGGGGAGCTGTTTTTT | CASSTGLTGELFF
TRBJ2-1 | 13 | NA | TRBD2 | TRBV5-1 | TGCGCCAGCAGCTTTAGCGGGAGTAATGAGCAGTTCTTC | CASSFSGSNEQFF
TRBJ1-1 | 15 | NA | NA | TRBV5-1 | TGCGCCAGCAGCCCGGGCCTGGCCGGGAACACTGAAGCTTTCTTT | CASSPGLAGNTEAFF
TRBJ2-1 | 14 | NA | NA | TRBV14 | TGTGCCAGCAGCCTCGATCTACTCATCGATGAGCAGTTCTTC | CASSLDLLIDEQFF
TRBJ1-2 | 12 | NA | NA | TRBV29-1 | TGCAGCGTTTTACTTGACTCCTATGGCTACACCTTC | CSVLLDSYGYTF
TRBJ2-2 | 14 | NA | TRBD1 | TRBV27 | TGTGCCAGCAAAACGGGACAGGTACCCGGGGAGCTGTTTTTT | CASKTGQVPGELFF
TRBJ2-7 | 12 | NA | NA | TRBV29-1 | TGCAACGCGCGGGTAGGGGATTACGAGCAGTACTTC | CNARVGDYEQYF
TRBJ1-2 | 15 | NA | NA | TRBV28 | TGTGCCAGCAGTTTGGCACCAGGGGAAGTAAGCGGCTACACCTTC | CASSLAPGEVSGYTF
TRBJ1-2 | 17 | NA | TRBD1 | TRBV25-1 | TGTGCCAGCAGTGGCCTCAACAGGGGGCTGGTTGACTATGGCTACACCTTC | CASSGLNRGLVDYGYTF
TRBJ2-4 | 14 | NA | NA | TRBV5-8 | TGTGCCAGCAGCTCAGGCTTAGCCAAAAACATTCAGTACTTC | CASSSGLAKNIQYF
TRBJ1-2 | 13 | NA | TRBD1 | TRBV19 | TGTGCCAGTACAGGGGGAAGTAACTATGGCTACACCTTC | CASTGGSNYGYTF
TRBJ2-4 | 13 | NA | NA | TRBV7-9 | TGTGCCAGCTCCTACGGGGACTTGGACATTCAGTACTTC | CASSYGDLDIQYF
TRBJ2-7 | 15 | NA | TRBD1 | TRBV7-9 | TGTGCCAGCAGCTCCCGGGACAGGGAGCCCTACGAGCAGTACTTC | CASSSRDREPYEQYF
TRBJ1-2 | 14 | once | TRBD1 | TRBV27 | TGTGCCAGCAGGGCGGACAGGGGGCTGGTGGGCTACACCTTC | CASRADRGLVGYTF
TRBJ2-4 | 13 | NA | NA | TRBV15 | TGTGCCACCAGTACAATAGCCAAAAACATTCAGTACTTC | CATSTIAKNIQYF
TRBJ1-2 | 16 | NA | NA | TRBV5-6 | TGTGCCAGCAGCCCTGGTGGGGTGCCCGGGGCTTTTGGCTACACCTTC | CASSPGGVPGAFGYTF
TRBJ1-1 | 14 | NA | NA | TRBV9 | TGTGCCAGCAGCGTATCGGGGACGAACACTGAAGCTTTCTTT | CASSVSGTNTEAFF
TRBJ2-1 | 17 | NA | NA | TRBV18 | TGTGCCAGCTCACCACCGGAGGCTAGCCCTTCCTACAATGAGCAGTTCTTC | CASSPPEASPSYNEQFF
TRBJ2-3 | 14 | NA | TRBD1 | TRBV19 | TGTGCCACCCAAGGGGGCAGCCGCACAGATACGCAGTATTTT | CATQGGSRTDTQYF
TRBJ2-5 | 15 | NA | NA | TRBV4-3 | TGCGCCAGCAGCCAAGATTTTCCGCGAGTTGGGACCCAGTACTTC | CASSQDFPRVGTQYF
TRBJ2-7 | 13 | NA | NA | TRBV11-2 | TGTGCCAGCAGCCTCGGGACCGAGCGAGGGCAGTACTTC | CASSLGTERGQYF
TRBJ2-7 | 16 | NA | NA | TRBV7-9 | TGTGCCAGCAGCCCCGGTGGGCACTCGAGCTCCTACGAGCAGTACTTC | CASSPGGHSSSYEQYF
TRBJ2-1 | 17 | NA | TRBD2 | TRBV27 | TGTGCCAGCAGTTTAAACTTAGCGGGAGGGCCGGCCAATGAGCAGTTCTTC | CASSLNLAGGPANEQFF
TRBJ2-5 | 16 | NA | NA | TRBV7-9 | TGTGCCAGCAGCTCCCCTGGTGCCCTGCAGGGGGAGACCCAGTACTTC | CASSSPGALQGETQYF
TRBJ1-3 | 15 | NA | NA | TRBV5-8 | TGTGCCAGCAGCTTTAGCAGGGCAAATGGAAACACCATATATTTT | CASSFSRANGNTIYF
TRBJ1-1 | 15 | NA | NA | TRBV13 | TGTGCCAGCAGCTTGTTCAAAGGGGACGGCACTGAAGCTTTCTTT | CASSLFKGDGTEAFF
TRBJ2-3 | 17 | NA | TRBD2 | TRBV27 | TGTGCCAGCAGTTTCCTCTATCTAGCGGTCGAAGGGGATACGCAGTATTTT | CASSFLYLAVEGDTQYF
TRBJ2-1 | 11 | NA | NA | TRBV7-8 | TGTGCCAGCAGCCATACTAGTCAGCAGTTCTTC | CASSHTSQQFF
TRBJ2-1 | 14 | NA | NA | TRBV6-5 | TGTGCCAGCAGTTACTCCCAACGTGGGGGCACGGAGTTCTTC | CASSYSQRGGTEFF
TRBJ2-7 | 17 | once | TRBD1 | TRBV27 | TGTGCCAGCAGTTTCGGTACGGGACAGGCGTTCCTCTACGAGCAGTACTTC | CASSFGTGQAFLYEQYF
TRBJ2-1 | 13 | NA | NA | TRBV6-5 | TGTGCCAGCAGTTCCCAGGTCTATCATGAGCAGTTCTTC | CASSSQVYHEQFF
TRBJ2-2 | 14 | NA | NA | TRBV27 | TGTGCCAGCAGTCCTGGACAGTACACCGGGGAGCTGTTTTTT | CASSPGQYTGELFF
TRBJ2-7 | 14 | NA | NA | TRBV27 | TGTGCCAGCAGTTTTAACCCAAGTACCTACGAGCAGTACTTC | CASSFNPSTYEQYF
TRBJ2-1 | 16 | few | NA | TRBV9 | TGTGCCAGCTCACCAAGGGGACCGTCGATCTGGGATGAGCAGTTCTTC | CASSPRGPSIWDEQFF
TRBJ1-1 | 15 | NA | NA | TRBV15 | TGTGCCACCAGCAGAGATGGACAGATGAACACTGAAGCTTTCTTT | CATSRDGQMNTEAFF
TRBJ1-1 | 12 | few | TRBD1 | TRBV30 | TGTGCCTGGAGACAGGGGGGCACTGAAGCTTTCTTT | CAWRQGGTEAFF
TRBJ2-7 | 14 | NA | NA | TRBV7-2 | TGTGCCAGCAGCTATCCAGGCGGCACCTACGAGCAGTACTTC | CASSYPGGTYEQYF
TRBJ2-5 | 15 | NA | TRBD2 | TRBV15 | TGTGCCACCAGCCGAGTAGCGGGAGGTTCAGAGACCCAGTACTTC | CATSRVAGGSETQYF
TRBJ1-1 | 13 | once | TRBD1 | TRBV5-6 | TGTGCCAGCAGCTTCGGGACAGGGAATGAAGCTTTCTTT | CASSFGTGNEAFF